The next 18 T cell receptor beta chains were all read from a single sample in a study of T cells after yellow fever vaccination. TCRdb analysed the 5' RACE reads with MiXCR anew, one entry per CDR3 protein. The sample contains around 590,000 distinct CDR3 sequences, more than 9% of which appear only once. This material consisted of PBMCs, taken on the day of the yellow fever booster vaccination. The receptors shown here come from a man aged 25 to 40 who received the YFV17D yellow fever vaccine.

The chain combines TRBV20-1 with TRBJ1-1; unclear D gene. Germline values: CDR1 DFQATT, CDR2 SNEGSKA (reference sequence). This CDR3 has 12 amino acids. V dropped 2 bases and J dropped 1 base, with 5 bases sitting between them. CDR3 region: CSARSTNTEAFF. The DNA for the CDR3 is TGCAGTGCTAGATCCACGAACACTGAAGCTTTCTTT.

The sample holds a few counts of this clonotype. The chain employs TRBV12-3 or TRBV12-4 and TRBJ2-5; 10 nucleotides match TRBD2. This CDR3 is built from 15 residues. Unmatched junction bases numbered 7, after V lost 5 bases and J lost 4 bases. CDR3 coding DNA: TGTGCCAGCAGTCGGGCCGGGACTAGCGTAGAGACCCAGTACTTC. It specifies CASSRAGTSVETQYF.

The V call is TRBV14, the J call TRBJ1-6, with D possibly matching TRBD1 (5 bases). The germline gives CDR1 SGHDN, CDR2 FVKESK. Between the trimmed V and J ends, which lost 2 bases and 4 bases, there was a span of 12 bases. The CDR3 contains 16 residues. CDR3 region: CASSQSPGPYNSPLHF. CDR3 sequence (DNA): TGTGCCAGCAGCCAAAGTCCGGGACCTTATAATTCACCCCTCCACTTT. Complete variable domain (other parts from reference TRBV14 and TRBJ1-6): EAGVTQFPSHSVIEKGQTVTLRCDPISGHDNLYWYRRVMGKEIKFLLHFVKESKQDESGMPNNRFLAERTGGTYSTLKVQPAELEDSGVYFCASSQSPGPYNSPLHFGNGTRLTVT.

The V gene is TRBV7-2, the J gene TRBJ1-1; D is possibly TRBD1 (6 bases). The CDR3 length is 16 residues. Germline CDR1 reads SGHTA; CDR2 reads FQGNSA. Between the trimmed V and J ends, which lost 1 base and 1 base, there was a span of 13 bases. The CDR3: CASSLVGGLGNTEAFF. The CDR3 bases are TGTGCCAGCAGCTTAGTTGGGGGGCTGGGGAACACTGAAGCTTTCTTT.

This clonotype was observed many times. The chain uses TRBV9 and TRBJ2-7; D gene ambiguous. The CDR3 spans 14 residues. V was pared by 2 bases and J by 2 bases, with 11 bases between. Germline CDR1 and CDR2: SGDLS and YYNGEE. The DNA for the CDR3 is TGTGCCAGCAGCGTGACACCAGGAACCTACGAGCAGTACTTC. Its translation is CASSVTPGTYEQYF.

The chain links TRBV6-1 to TRBJ1-2; 7 bases are a match to TRBD1. This CDR3 is built from 13 residues. With 7 bases clipped from V and 8 bases from J, the junction kept 10 bases outside the gene matches. Germline CDR1 reads MNHNS; CDR2 reads SASEGT. CDR3 DNA: TGTGCCAGCACCACGACAGGGAGGGGAGGCTACACCTTC. It encodes CASTTTGRGGYTF.

The chain is built from TRBV27 and TRBJ2-7, with unresolved D. V dropped 6 bases and J dropped 7 bases, with 10 bases sitting between them. CDR1 is MNHEY and CDR2 is SMNVEV in the germline V gene (reference sequence). This CDR3 contains 11 residues. CDR3 DNA: TGTGCCAGCAGGGGCAACGCTGAGCAGTACTTC. Protein: CASRGNAEQYF.

This clonotype was recorded a few times. The chain joins TRBV15 to TRBJ1-1; D unclear. Between the trimmed V and J ends, which lost 1 base and 1 base, there was a span of 4 bases. CDR1 and CDR2 from the germline V gene are LNHNV and YYDKDF (reference sequence). CDR3 length: 13 residues. For the CDR3, the DNA is TGTGCCACCAGCAGAGTTTCGAACACTGAAGCTTTCTTT. Translation gives CATSRVSNTEAFF.

This rearrangement joins TRBV4-1 to TRBJ2-2, with D maybe TRBD2 (6 bases). Germline CDR1 reads MGHRA; CDR2 reads YSYEKL. V lost 0 bases and J lost 0, with 8 bases in between. The CDR3 consists of 16 residues. As DNA, the CDR3 is TGCGCCAGCAGCCAAGATGCGGGACCGAACACCGGGGAGCTGTTTTTT. Encoded protein: CASSQDAGPNTGELFF.

The V call is TRBV19, the J call TRBJ2-1; a weak D match, TRBD1 (5 bases). The CDR3 consists of 15 residues. From germline, CDR1 is LNHDA and CDR2 SQIVND (reference sequence). The V end lost 2 bases, the J end lost 0 bases, and 8 bases lay between the germline ends. The CDR3 protein is CASSIRGSSYNEQFF. CDR3 coding DNA: TGTGCCAGTAGTATAAGGGGTAGCTCCTACAATGAGCAGTTCTTC.

This clonotype came up a few times. V usage is TRBV4-3 and J usage is TRBJ2-4; D possibly uses TRBD1 or TRBD2 (5 bases each). CDR1 and CDR2 (germline): LGHNA, YSLEER. CDR3 length: 17 amino acids. V lost 1 base and J lost 0, with 13 bases in between. The CDR3 reads CASSQAWGRIAKNIQYF. For the CDR3, the DNA is TGCGCCAGCAGCCAAGCGTGGGGACGTATAGCCAAAAACATTCAGTACTTC.

This clonotype was detected only a few times. This chain connects TRBV19 to TRBJ2-1; D call uncertain. The CDR3 has 13 residues. V was cut by 7 bases and J by 5 bases, with 12 bases left in between. CDR1 and CDR2 from the germline V gene are LNHDA and SQIVND (reference sequence). The CDR3 DNA follows: TGTGCCAGTAATGGGCGCCCCCACAATGAGCAGTTCTTC. It codes for CASNGRPHNEQFF.

The chain joins TRBV19 to TRBJ2-1; TRBD2 aligns across 7 bases. Trimming removed 6 bases from V and 3 bases from J; junction bases left unmatched: 2. The CDR3 loop spans 13 amino acids. Germline values: CDR1 LNHDA, CDR2 SQIVND (reference sequence). The DNA of the CDR3 is TGTGCCAGTAGCGGGAGGCTCTACAATGAGCAGTTCTTC. It encodes CASSGRLYNEQFF.

The V gene is TRBV7-9, the J gene TRBJ1-4; 8 nucleotides line up with TRBD1. There are 15 residues in the CDR3. With 4 bases clipped from V and 4 bases from J, the junction kept 5 bases outside the gene matches. The germline gives CDR1 SEHNR, CDR2 FQNEAQ (reference sequence). CDR3 coding DNA: TGTGCCAGCAGCTGGGACAGGAACCTTAATGAAAAACTGTTTTTT. Translated: CASSWDRNLNEKLFF.

This clonotype was seen more than once but under ten times. CDR3 coding DNA: TGCAGTGCTAGATTCCCCTCCGGGACAACCTACGAGCAGTACTTC. Its translation: CSARFPSGTTYEQYF. J is TRBJ2-7 and V is TRBV20-1, with D perhaps TRBD1 (6 bases). Germline V gene sequence: CDR1 DFQATT, CDR2 SNEGSKA (reference sequence). The V end was cut by 2 bases, the J end by 2 bases, with 16 bases between. This CDR3 spans 15 amino acids.

The rearrangement links TRBV10-1 to TRBJ2-1, with a tentative D call TRBD2 (5 bases). Germline V gives CDR1 WNHNN, CDR2 SYGVQD (reference sequence). With 2 bases removed from V and 6 bases from J, the gap between germline ends came to 11 bases. The CDR3 sequence is 14 residues long. The CDR3 here is CASSEDPSSNEQFF. CDR3 nucleotide sequence: TGCGCCAGCAGTGAGGATCCTAGCAGCAATGAGCAGTTCTTC.

The sample holds a few counts of this clonotype. V and J are TRBV3-1 and TRBJ2-7, with TRBD2 matching over 13 bases. CDR1 LGHDT and CDR2 YNNKEL come from the germline V gene (reference sequence). Trimming removed 4 bases from V and 4 bases from J; junction bases left unmatched: 13. The CDR3 is 18 residues long. In DNA, the CDR3 is TGTGCCAGCAGCCCTGGGGGGGGCACGGGACTAGCGGGATACGAGCAGTACTTC. Protein product: CASSPGGGTGLAGYEQYF.

The CDR3 is CSARTGTGGNTEAFF. As DNA, the CDR3 is TGCAGTGCTAGAACCGGGACAGGGGGGAACACTGAAGCTTTCTTT. The chain is built from TRBV20-1 and TRBJ1-1, with 11 bases aligning to TRBD1. The CDR3 runs to 15 residues. From germline, CDR1 is DFQATT and CDR2 SNEGSKA (reference sequence). Losses at the gene ends were 2 bases for V and 1 base for J; bases not matched to a gene: 3.